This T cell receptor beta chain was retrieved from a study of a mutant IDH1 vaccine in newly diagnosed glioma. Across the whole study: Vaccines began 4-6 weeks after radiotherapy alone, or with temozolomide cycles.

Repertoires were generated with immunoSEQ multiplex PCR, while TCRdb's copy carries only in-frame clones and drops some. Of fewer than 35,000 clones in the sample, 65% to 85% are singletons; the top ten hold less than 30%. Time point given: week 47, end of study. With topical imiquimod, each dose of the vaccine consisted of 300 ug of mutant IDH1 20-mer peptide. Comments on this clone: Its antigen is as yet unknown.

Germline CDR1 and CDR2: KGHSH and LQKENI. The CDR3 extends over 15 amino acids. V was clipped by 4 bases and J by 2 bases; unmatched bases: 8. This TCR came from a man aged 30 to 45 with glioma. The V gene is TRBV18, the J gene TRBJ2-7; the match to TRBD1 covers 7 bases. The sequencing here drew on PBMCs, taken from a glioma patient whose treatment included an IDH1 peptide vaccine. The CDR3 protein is CASSHTGQPTYEQYF. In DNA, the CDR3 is TGTGCCAGCTCACATACGGGACAGCCTACCTACGAGCAGTACTTC.